This T cell receptor (beta chain) derives from a study of blood T cell repertoires in COVID-19. The wider study: COVID-19 samples from acute and convalescent phases originated in the United States, Italy and Spain. T cells, B-cell-depleted T cells, or PBMCs provided the cDNA or gDNA that served as material.

Germline assignment: CDR1 SGHNT and CDR2 YENEEA. V was pared by 5 bases and J by 2 bases, with 12 bases between. The CDR3 runs to 14 residues. Per the original methods: Amplification from reference gene primers served as the basis for estimated nucleated cell counts. Generated by immunoSEQ multiplex PCR, the TCRdb table keeps only in-frame clones and is missing some. D and trimming come from the DNA, and the V and J calls and clone size come from that table. The data show about 340,000 clones, 90% to 95% seen once. The rearrangement joins TRBV11-3 to TRBJ1-2, with D possibly being TRBD1 (5 bases). The receptor was derived from a woman aged 18-30 years who had recovered from COVID-19. Sequencing was done on a sample of peripheral blood. CDR3 bases: TGTGCCAGCAGCCCCTCGCCAGGGAACTATGGCTACACCTTC. Its translation is CASSPSPGNYGYTF.